The 30 T cell receptor beta chains listed next were all sequenced from one sample in a study of identical twins. MiXCR, applied by TCRdb to the 5' RACE reads, yields one record per CDR3 protein. The table includes under 800,000 distinct CDR3 sequences, approximately 21% detected once. These data were likewise used in another study, on T cells expressing NK-cell markers.

Sequences were obtained from PBMCs. The receptors come from a woman aged 18 to 35 in good health.

This chain links TRBV12-3 or TRBV12-4 with TRBJ1-2; 7 bases map to TRBD1. V lost 6 bases and J lost 5; bases outside the gene matches: 12. The CDR3 extends over 15 amino acids. In DNA, the CDR3 is TGTGCCAGCAGCCTGACAGGGTTTGGGATGTATGGCTACACCTTC. This encodes CASSLTGFGMYGYTF.

This clonotype was seen a handful of times. V gene TRBV25-1 combines with J gene TRBJ2-3; 8 positions match TRBD2. The ends lost 5 bases at V and 0 bases at J; junction bases unmatched: 7. Germline loops: CDR1 MGHDK, CDR2 SYGVNS. This CDR3 is 16 amino acids long. The CDR3 DNA reads TGTGCCAGCAGTAGTACTAGCGGAGCTAGCACAGATACGCAGTATTTT. Protein: CASSSTSGASTDTQYF.

This clonotype was observed at least ten times. In DNA form, the CDR3 reads TGCAGTGCTCCCGTCCCTCCGCTCAATGAGCAGTTCTTC. Translation: CSAPVPPLNEQFF. The chain joins TRBV20-1 to TRBJ2-1, with unresolved D. V was shortened by 5 bases and J by 6 bases, with 14 bases between the two germline ends. The V gene's germline CDR1 is DFQATT and CDR2 SNEGSKA (reference sequence). CDR3 length: 13 amino acids.

There are many counts of this clonotype. This chain uses TRBV11-2 with TRBJ2-2; D unclear. Germline CDR1 is SGHAT and CDR2 is FQNNGV. With 4 bases removed from V and 13 bases from J, the gap between germline ends came to 13 bases. The CDR3 length is 12 residues. The CDR3 sequence: CASSSDPGGLFF. The CDR3 DNA is TGTGCCAGCAGCTCTGACCCGGGCGGGCTGTTTTTT.

In this sample, this clonotype turned up many times. The genes are TRBV9 and TRBJ2-1; D ambiguous. The CDR3 is 12 amino acids. Germline values: CDR1 SGDLS, CDR2 YYNGEE. V lost 4 bases and J 9 bases, leaving 11 bases between the germline ends. CDR3 amino acids: CASSHFGSEQFF. The CDR3 DNA reads as TGTGCCAGCAGCCACTTCGGAAGTGAGCAGTTCTTC.

The chain links TRBV5-1 to TRBJ2-5; no definite D call. Trimming removed 2 bases at V and 4 bases at J, with 15 bases between. From germline, CDR1 is SGHRS and CDR2 YFSETQ. The CDR3 has 15 amino acids. CDR3 DNA: TGCGCCAGCAGCTTTGGTGCTGATTGGGGAGAGACCCAGTACTTC. Its protein is CASSFGADWGETQYF.

V and J are TRBV7-9 and TRBJ2-7, with 10 bases that match TRBD2. There are 17 residues in the CDR3. Looked up from germline, CDR1 is SEHNR and CDR2 is FQNEAQ (reference sequence). V shed 2 bases and J 5 bases; nucleotides not matched to a gene: 12. The CDR3 DNA follows: TGTGCCAGCAGCTTATTAGCGGGAGGCCCACCGGCCCACGAGCAGTACTTC. Amino acid sequence: CASSLLAGGPPAHEQYF.

The chain joins TRBV2 to TRBJ2-7, with 7 nucleotides matching TRBD2. The CDR3 spans 14 residues. CDR1 and CDR2 from the germline V gene are SNHLY and FYNNEI. The J segment lost 2 bases and the V segment lost 7 bases, leaving 8 bases of the junction unmatched. This CDR3 is CASKYGGGAYEQYF. The CDR3 DNA reads TGTGCCAGCAAGTACGGGGGAGGGGCCTACGAGCAGTACTTC.

The J gene is TRBJ2-5, the V gene TRBV9; D is undetermined. Germline V gene lookup returns CDR1 SGDLS and CDR2 YYNGEE. The CDR3 is 17 residues long. Trimming removed 0 bases from V and 1 base from J, with 16 bases in between. CDR3 in amino acids: CASSVAPFSRSQETQYF. CDR3 nucleotide sequence: TGTGCCAGCAGCGTAGCTCCGTTTTCTCGGTCCCAAGAGACCCAGTACTTC.

This clonotype was seen a few times. The chain joins TRBV6-1 to TRBJ2-3; D uncertain. This CDR3 has 15 amino acids. Deletions cut 7 bases from V and 1 base from J, with 15 bases between. Per the germline V gene, CDR1 is MNHNS and CDR2 is SASEGT. The CDR3 here is CASTKRASGTDTQYF. In nucleotides, the CDR3 is TGTGCCAGCACCAAACGGGCGAGTGGCACAGATACGCAGTATTTT.

The chain combines TRBV28 with TRBJ2-2; TRBD1 agrees at 8 bases. Germline CDR1 is MDHEN and CDR2 is SYDVKM. Germline trimming cut 8 bases from V and 0 bases from J; bases unmatched to any gene: 2. The CDR3 is made up of 14 amino acids. CDR3 residues: CASGQGSNTGELFF. For the CDR3, the DNA is TGTGCCAGCGGACAGGGTTCGAACACCGGGGAGCTGTTTTTT.

The chain combines TRBV12-5 with TRBJ2-7; 7 nucleotides agree with TRBD1. The CDR3 has 14 amino acids. The J segment lost 1 base and the V segment lost 6 bases, leaving 6 bases of the junction unmatched. Germline lookup yields CDR1 LGHNT and CDR2 FRNRAP. The CDR3 nucleotides read TGTGCTAGTGGGACGCAGGGACAGTCCTACGAGCAGTACTTC. Amino acids: CASGTQGQSYEQYF.

This clonotype was counted only a few times. This rearrangement joins TRBV7-2 to TRBJ1-5; perhaps TRBD1 as D (5 bases). CDR3 length: 15 residues. Germline V gives CDR1 SGHTA, CDR2 FQGNSA. Trimming removed 5 bases at V and 0 bases at J, with 11 bases between. CDR3 amino acids: CASSAGTDSNQPQHF. CDR3 bases: TGTGCCAGCAGCGCGGGGACGGATAGCAATCAGCCCCAGCATTTT.

This clonotype was found many times. The genes are TRBV5-6 and TRBJ2-1, with TRBD2 matching over 7 bases. The CDR3 contains 16 residues. In germline, CDR1 is SGHDT, CDR2 YYEEEE. The trim removed 6 bases at V and 2 bases at J, leaving 11 bases unmatched. DNA of the CDR3: TGTGCCAGCACCTCTGTCCCGGGACTAACCTACAATGAGCAGTTCTTC. Protein: CASTSVPGLTYNEQFF.

The rearrangement links TRBV12-3 or TRBV12-4 to TRBJ2-5; 9 nucleotides align to TRBD2. With V trimmed by 1 base and J by 1 base, 1 base remained unmatched. This CDR3 contains 15 residues. The CDR3 is CASSLGTSAQETQYF. The CDR3 DNA is TGTGCCAGCAGTTTAGGGACTAGCGCCCAAGAGACCCAGTACTTC.

This clonotype was counted a single time. V usage is TRBV7-9 and J usage is TRBJ1-2, with a tentative D call TRBD1 (5 bases). The CDR3 runs to 14 residues. Per the germline V gene, CDR1 is SEHNR and CDR2 is FQNEAQ (reference sequence). The ends were cut back, 3 bases at V and 2 bases at J, with 10 bases in the middle. The chain's CDR3 is CASSFDGGNYGYTF. CDR3 nucleotide sequence: TGTGCCAGCAGCTTTGACGGGGGGAACTATGGCTACACCTTC.

The chain couples TRBV6-6 to TRBJ2-5; possibly TRBD2 for D (5 bases). The V end lost 2 bases, the J end lost 6 bases, and 10 bases lay between the germline ends. Germline V CDR1 and CDR2: MNHNY, SVGAGI (reference sequence). CDR3 length equals 13 residues. CDR3 coding DNA: TGTGCCAGCAGTTACGGCGGGCAGCAGACCCAGTACTTC. Protein product: CASSYGGQQTQYF.

The V call is TRBV6-5, the J call TRBJ2-3; 12 bases align to TRBD2. The CDR3 sequence is 17 residues long. Germline trimming cut 4 bases from V and 6 bases from J; bases unmatched to any gene: 11. Germline values: CDR1 MNHEY, CDR2 SVGAGI. CDR3 region: CASSCCGLAGLGDTQYF. The CDR3 coding sequence is TGTGCCAGCAGTTGCTGCGGACTAGCGGGATTGGGCGATACGCAGTATTTT.

This sequence joins TRBV20-1 and TRBJ2-1; the D is unclear. Germline-derived CDR1 and CDR2 are DFQATT and SNEGSKA (reference sequence). There are 10 residues in the CDR3. V lost 6 bases and J lost 9, with 9 bases in between. CDR3 residues: CSAIVSEQFF. The CDR3 DNA follows: TGCAGTGCGATAGTTAGTGAGCAGTTCTTC.

The chain has TRBV6-1 and TRBJ2-7, with TRBD2 matching over 14 bases. Per the germline V gene, CDR1 is MNHNS and CDR2 is SASEGT. The CDR3 consists of 17 residues. Trimming cost V 5 bases and J 4 bases; bases outside gene matches: 10. The CDR3, as DNA: TGTGCCAGCAGTCCCCGACTAGCGGGAGGGCCGATTTACGAGCAGTACTTC. It specifies CASSPRLAGGPIYEQYF.

The V call is TRBV15, the J call TRBJ2-1, with 7 bases lining up with TRBD1. CDR1 and CDR2 from the germline V gene are LNHNV and YYDKDF (reference sequence). Unmatched junction bases numbered 8, after V lost 5 bases and J lost 4 bases. This CDR3 spans 15 amino acids. This CDR3 reads CATSGRQGTYNEQFF. The DNA of the CDR3 is TGTGCCACCAGCGGACGACAGGGTACATACAATGAGCAGTTCTTC.

The chain links TRBV29-1 to TRBJ2-2; 9 nucleotides agree with TRBD1. Germline CDR1 reads SQVTM; CDR2 reads ANQGSEA. The ends lost 4 bases at V and 2 bases at J; junction bases unmatched: 5. The CDR3 spans 15 residues. The CDR3 reads CSVGGTGRNTGELFF. The CDR3, as DNA: TGCAGCGTTGGGGGGACAGGGAGAAACACCGGGGAGCTGTTTTTT.

The chain couples TRBV4-3 to TRBJ2-7; 12 bases are shared with TRBD2. Germline-derived CDR1 and CDR2 are LGHNA and YSLEER. This CDR3 spans 16 amino acids. Trimming removed 0 bases from V and 8 bases from J; junction bases left unmatched: 8. The CDR3 sequence: CASSQEWRLAGDQQYF. CDR3 DNA sequence: TGCGCCAGCAGCCAAGAGTGGCGACTAGCGGGAGATCAGCAGTACTTC.

The J gene is TRBJ2-1, the V gene TRBV18, with D tentatively TRBD2 (5 bases). V was clipped by 4 bases and J by 0 bases, with 10 bases between them. The CDR3 sequence is 15 residues long. The germline CDR1 and CDR2 sequences are KGHSH and LQKENI. The CDR3 DNA sequence: TGTGCCAGCTCACGTAGCGTGAGCTCCTACAATGAGCAGTTCTTC. Translation gives CASSRSVSSYNEQFF.

This chain connects TRBV20-1 to TRBJ1-1; perhaps TRBD1 as D (5 bases). The CDR3 runs 13 residues. V was shortened by 5 bases and J by 3 bases, with 13 bases between the two germline ends. Germline V gene data show CDR1 as DFQATT and CDR2 as SNEGSKA (reference sequence). Here the CDR3 DNA reads TGCAGTGCTGGGGCCCCGACGGACACTGAAGCTTTCTTT. Residues: CSAGAPTDTEAFF.

This clonotype was observed many times. The chain links TRBV2 to TRBJ2-5; maybe TRBD2 (5 bases). This CDR3 spans 12 amino acids. CDR1 is SNHLY and CDR2 is FYNNEI in the germline V gene. V was cut by 8 bases and J by 0 bases, with 7 bases left in between. CDR3 nucleotide sequence: TGTGCCAGCGCCGGGAACCAAGAGACCCAGTACTTC. This translates into CASAGNQETQYF.

The chain combines TRBV10-3 with TRBJ2-5; 7 bases align to TRBD2. Germline V gene sequence: CDR1 ENHRY, CDR2 SYGVKD. CDR3 length: 15 residues. Unmatched junction bases numbered 10, after V lost 4 bases and J lost 5 bases. In DNA, the CDR3 is TGTGCCATCAGTGCCGGACTAGTGAATGGGGAGACCCAGTACTTC. Translating it yields CAISAGLVNGETQYF.

J is TRBJ2-7 and V is TRBV19; 12 positions agree with TRBD2. Germline lookup yields CDR1 LNHDA and CDR2 SQIVND (reference sequence). This CDR3 contains 17 residues. Germline trimming cut 3 bases from V and 3 bases from J; bases unmatched to any gene: 9. The CDR3 DNA sequence: TGTGCCAGTAGTATCGCTAGCGGGGGGGCCCACGGCTACGAGCAGTACTTC. Translation: CASSIASGGAHGYEQYF.

V usage is TRBV29-1 and J usage is TRBJ2-7, with 7 bases that match TRBD1. CDR1 SQVTM and CDR2 ANQGSEA come from the germline V gene. CDR3 length equals 12 residues. Unmatched junction bases numbered 5, after V lost 6 bases and J lost 3 bases. This CDR3 reads CSVAGTVYEQYF. CDR3 DNA sequence: TGCAGCGTCGCCGGGACAGTCTACGAGCAGTACTTC.

The J gene is TRBJ1-5, the V gene TRBV6-2 or TRBV6-3; D is undetermined. The V and J ends lost 4 bases and 5 bases respectively, with 9 bases between them. CDR3 length: 13 residues. The germline V gene encodes CDR1 MNHEY and CDR2 SVGEGT. CDR3 loop: CASSSGGYQPQHF. CDR3 nucleotides: TGTGCCAGCAGTTCTGGAGGGTATCAGCCCCAGCATTTT.